This TCR beta chain was captured by sequencing in a study of T-cell reconstitution after alpha-beta-depleted transplantation in children. This clonotype was detected a few times. The V and J ends lost 4 bases and 5 bases, in that order; junction bases with no gene match: 7. CDR3 length: 14 amino acids. TCRbeta library construction was performed incorporating unique molecular identifiers. In TCRdb, the PCR reads were re-called with MiXCR into one record per CDR3 protein. The profile covers approximately 590,000 distinct CDR3 sequences, with about 10% appearing a single time and less than 5% taken by the ten largest.

This chain connects TRBV12-3 or TRBV12-4 to TRBJ1-1; 7 bases fit TRBD1. The sequence was collected from a human donor who donated a stem cell graft to a child with acute myeloid leukemia. The starting material was PBMCs from the stem cell graft donor, obtained from the stem cell graft. CDR3 sequence reads: CASSWGQLVTEAFF. In DNA, the CDR3 is TGTGCCAGCAGTTGGGGACAGCTGGTGACTGAAGCTTTCTTT.